These 19 T cell receptor beta chains originate from one sample sequenced in a study of T cells in Graves' hyperthyroidism and ophthalmopathy. TCR beta CDR3 regions were amplified from RNA. The TCR CDR3 first-round RT-PCR relied on the HTBI primer set. TCRdb re-called the multiplex PCR reads with MiXCR, one entry per CDR3 protein. The table shows 350,000 to 450,000 distinct CDR3 sequences, with around 15% occurring only once. Sequenced sample: blood. These receptors all stem from a man aged 45-65 years with Graves' ophthalmopathy.

This clonotype was found many times. The V and J genes are TRBV20-1 and TRBJ2-7; a weak D match, TRBD1 (6 bases). The CDR3 is made up of 12 amino acids. Germline values: CDR1 DFQATT, CDR2 SNEGSKA (reference sequence). The CDR3 is CSPAGDSAEQYF. CDR3 in DNA: TGCAGCCCAGCAGGGGATTCTGCAGAGCAGTACTTC.

This clonotype was detected many times. The chain couples TRBV30 to TRBJ2-1; D gene ambiguous. V gave up 1 base and J gave up 10 bases, with 8 bases separating them. Germline CDR1 is GTSNPN and CDR2 is SVGIG (reference sequence). The CDR3 extends over 11 amino acids. This CDR3 is CAWSDQFEQFF. The CDR3 region has the DNA TGTGCCTGGAGTGACCAGTTCGAGCAGTTCTTC.

This clonotype was recorded many times. The chain joins TRBV3-1 to TRBJ2-7; TRBD1 agrees at 7 bases. The CDR3 runs to 16 residues. In germline, CDR1 is LGHDT, CDR2 YNNKEL (reference sequence). The V gene end was trimmed by 0 bases and the J gene end by 2 bases; junction bases not matched to a gene: 7. Here the CDR3 DNA reads TGTGCCAGCAGCCAAGATCTACAGGGGAATCCCTACGAGCAGTACTTC. Translated, it gives CASSQDLQGNPYEQYF.

This clonotype was counted at least ten times. The chain recombines TRBV18 with TRBJ2-3; D is possibly TRBD1 (6 bases). Trimming cost V 2 bases and J 3 bases, with 9 bases left between them. CDR3 size: 14 residues. The germline V gene encodes CDR1 KGHSH and CDR2 LQKENI. Here the CDR3 reads CASSPFGQTDTQYF. The CDR3 DNA is TGTGCCAGCTCACCATTCGGACAGACAGATACGCAGTATTTT.

The V gene is TRBV12-3 or TRBV12-4, the J gene TRBJ2-2; D may be TRBD1 (5 bases). V was cut by 5 bases and J by 5 bases, with 15 bases left in between. CDR3 size: 15 residues. CDR3 sequence reads: CASSGQGFGTGELFF. CDR3 nucleotide sequence: TGTGCCAGCAGTGGACAAGGCTTCGGGACCGGGGAGCTGTTTTTT.

Ten or more counts support this clonotype. The gene calls are TRBV5-1 and TRBJ1-3; TRBD1 might be the D (6 bases). Deletions cut 1 base from V and 4 bases from J, with 12 bases between. The CDR3 extends over 15 amino acids. Germline V gene data show CDR1 as SGHRS and CDR2 as YFSETQ. As DNA, the CDR3 is TGCGCCAGCAGCTTGTCAGGGGCTGACGGAAACACCATATATTTT. Translated, it gives CASSLSGADGNTIYF.

There are many counts of this clonotype. V and J are TRBV28 and TRBJ1-1; 8 nucleotides line up with TRBD1. Germline CDR1 and CDR2: MDHEN and SYDVKM. The CDR3 sequence is 16 residues long. With V trimmed by 3 bases and J by 1 base, 7 bases remained unmatched. DNA of the CDR3: TGTGCCAGCAGTTTTTCTCCGGGACAGGAGAACACTGAAGCTTTCTTT. Protein product: CASSFSPGQENTEAFF.

The chain couples TRBV7-9 to TRBJ2-1, with 10 nucleotides matching TRBD2. CDR1 and CDR2 (germline): SEHNR, FQNEAQ (reference sequence). The CDR3 is 15 residues long. The junction had 10 bases not matched to a gene; V was cut back by 5 bases and J by 9 bases. The DNA of the CDR3 is TGTGCCAGCAGCCCGAAGCGGGAGGGCCGGGGTGAGCAGTTCTTC. It specifies CASSPKREGRGEQFF.

The chain combines TRBV7-6 with TRBJ2-5; TRBD1 aligns across 7 bases. The CDR3 spans 15 residues. The germline gives CDR1 SGHVS, CDR2 FNYEAQ. V shed 6 bases and J 3 bases; nucleotides not matched to a gene: 10. CDR3 in amino acids: CASSTLEGTEETQYF. The CDR3 coding sequence is TGTGCCAGCAGTACCCTGGAAGGGACAGAAGAGACCCAGTACTTC.

This clonotype turned up a few times. The V and J genes are TRBV2 and TRBJ2-7; TRBD1 aligns across 9 bases. Losses at the gene ends were 7 bases for V and 2 bases for J; bases not matched to a gene: 6. The CDR3 runs 14 residues. Germline V lookup: CDR1 SNHLY, CDR2 FYNNEI. CDR3 coding DNA: TGTGCCAGCACATTGAGGACAGGGGCCTACGAGCAGTACTTC. Its translation: CASTLRTGAYEQYF.

The V call is TRBV6-1, the J call TRBJ1-6, with 7 bases fitting TRBD1. CDR1 is MNHNS and CDR2 is SASEGT in the germline V gene. J was trimmed by 7 bases and V by 6 bases; bases with no gene match: 12. The CDR3 is made up of 16 amino acids. The CDR3 is CASRLVPGQNNSPLHF. CDR3 nucleotides: TGTGCCAGCAGACTTGTCCCGGGACAGAACAATTCACCCCTCCACTTT.

This chain links TRBV24-1 with TRBJ2-1; D remains ambiguous. V lost 0 bases, J lost 7 bases, and 3 bases lay in between. Germline V gene sequence: CDR1 KGHDR, CDR2 SFDVKD. This CDR3 contains 12 residues. CDR3 nucleotides: TGTGCCACCAGTGATTTGGCGAATGAGCAGTTCTTC. It encodes CATSDLANEQFF.

This clonotype was seen ten or more times. J is TRBJ2-5 and V is TRBV24-1; D is possibly TRBD2 (6 bases). The V gene's germline CDR1 is KGHDR and CDR2 SFDVKD. The CDR3 has 18 amino acids. Trimming cost V 2 bases and J 4 bases, with 22 bases left between them. This CDR3 reads CATSDSTRDSWDSETQYF. In DNA form, the CDR3 reads TGTGCCACCAGTGATTCAACCCGGGACTCCTGGGACTCAGAGACCCAGTACTTC.

This clonotype was observed at least ten times. This rearrangement joins TRBV5-1 to TRBJ2-3; 8 positions agree with TRBD2. The J segment lost 9 bases and the V segment lost 4 bases, leaving 13 bases of the junction unmatched. The length of the CDR3 is 15 residues. CDR1 SGHRS and CDR2 YFSETQ come from the germline V gene. This chain's CDR3 is CASSPRTSRQLTQYF. The CDR3, as DNA: TGCGCCAGCAGCCCCCGGACTAGCCGACAGTTGACGCAGTATTTT.

The table lists this clonotype with many counts. The chain recombines TRBV30 with TRBJ2-7, with D hard to call. The CDR3 has 13 residues. The germline V and J ends were trimmed by 6 bases and 3 bases, with 15 bases remaining between them. Germline-derived CDR1 and CDR2 are GTSNPN and SVGIG (reference sequence). CDR3 in DNA: TGTGCCTGTGCCCCCCCACCTCGCTACGAGCAGTACTTC. Amino acid sequence: CACAPPPRYEQYF.

This clonotype has ten or more counts. V usage is TRBV12-3 or TRBV12-4 and J usage is TRBJ2-1; the match to TRBD2 covers 11 bases. The CDR3 runs 15 residues. J lost 9 bases, V lost 6 bases, and 10 bases had no gene match. The CDR3 region has the DNA TGTGCCAGCAGCCGAACTAGCGGGAGTTTGAGTGAGCAGTTCTTC. This encodes CASSRTSGSLSEQFF.

This clonotype has a count of ten or more. The chain joins TRBV3-1 to TRBJ1-1; D perhaps matches TRBD1 (5 bases). The CDR3 is 13 amino acids. Germline CDR1 and CDR2: LGHDT and YNNKEL (reference sequence). V shed 0 bases and J shed 11 bases, with 13 bases lying between them. CDR3 region: CASSQDPGTGAFF. As DNA, the CDR3 is TGTGCCAGCAGCCAAGATCCCGGGACGGGGGCTTTCTTT. Together with reference TRBV3-1 and TRBJ1-1, the CDR3 gives the full variable domain: DTAVSQTPKYLVTQMGNDKSIKCEQNLGHDTMYWYKQDSKKFLKIMFSYNNKELIINETVPNRFSPKSPDKAHLNLHINSLELGDSAVYFCASSQDPGTGAFFGQGTRLTVV.

The rearrangement uses TRBV11-3 and TRBJ2-1; D remains ambiguous. This CDR3 comprises 13 residues. Germline values: CDR1 SGHNT, CDR2 YENEEA. With 5 bases removed from V and 5 bases from J, the gap between germline ends came to 10 bases. The CDR3 loop reads CASSTRVHNEQFF. As DNA, the CDR3 is TGTGCCAGCAGCACACGGGTTCACAATGAGCAGTTCTTC.

The chain joins TRBV6-5 to TRBJ2-2, with D hard to call. The CDR3 totals 14 residues. Germline CDR1 reads MNHEY; CDR2 reads SVGAGI. Deletions cut 0 bases from V and 4 bases from J, with 6 bases between. The CDR3 region is CASSYSGSTGELFF. CDR3 nucleotides: TGTGCCAGCAGTTACTCTGGCAGCACCGGGGAGCTGTTTTTT.